The subject of this entry is one T cell receptor (beta chain). Sequenced by immunoSEQ multiplex PCR; TCRdb stores in-frame clones only, minus some. Of about 2.3 million clones in the sample, approximately 95% were seen once. This sample is drawn from a study of shared clonotypes between healthy human individuals. For the study at large: Three plates each covered CD4 naive and memory; CD8 naive two, CD8 memory one.

Germline CDR1 reads MDHEN; CDR2 reads SYDVKM. The CDR3 sequence is 13 residues long. V lost 5 bases, J lost 5 bases, and 12 bases lay in between. Material for sequencing was naive CD4+ T cells from PBMCs. Subset described: CD45RA+ positively selected. The TCR comes from a man between 18 and 29 years old in good health. Some clones in this sample may be carry-over from other donors' samples. The rearrangement links TRBV28 to TRBJ1-1; D unclear. The CDR3 DNA reads as TGTGCCAGCAGTCAACCCATCGAGACTGAAGCTTTCTTT. Its protein product is CASSQPIETEAFF.